This TCR beta chain comes out of a study of regulatory T cells in long-lasting Graves disease. The germline gives CDR1 GTSNPN, CDR2 SVGIG (reference sequence). V gave up 5 bases and J gave up 4 bases; unmatched junction bases: 7. The CDR3 covers 14 residues. Time point noted: persistent/refractory GD, antithyroid drugs over 5 years with positive TRAb. Construction of the TCR library relied on RNA isolated from PBMCs. EDTA tubes held roughly 9.2 milliliters of peripheral blood from each patient. Relying on iRepertoire HTBI primers and Arm-PCR of CDR3 regions, the team built TCR beta libraries. As processed by the authors: Identification yielded approximately 60 TRBV and about 15 TRBJ segments across samples. One entry per CDR3 protein results from TCRdb running MiXCR on the multiplex PCR reads. The V and J calls, along with clone size, are taken from TCRdb and not from the paper's own processing. This repertoire shows 300,000 to 500,000 distinct CDR3 sequences, less than 25% found once; its top ten account for less than 25%.

Points from the study as a whole: Among the persistent patients, some 2,900 public clonotypes were shared, more than the 850 to 1,000 shared among new patients.

This clonotype was seen ten or more times. The antigen remains unidentified. Sequencing was performed on peripheral blood mononuclear cells (PBMCs), taken when the disease was refractory, from a patient treated with antithyroid drugs. The TCR originated in a female donor with Graves disease. V is TRBV30 and J is TRBJ2-2; TRBD1 aligns across 7 bases. In DNA form, the CDR3 reads TGTGCCTGGGGGAGAGACAGGGCCACCGGGGAGCTGTTTTTT. Residues: CAWGRDRATGELFF.